This T cell receptor beta chain is drawn from a study of T cells in Graves' hyperthyroidism and ophthalmopathy. Overall study findings and caveats: A 13 V-J model separated ophthalmopathy from stable hyperthyroidism.

Uncontrolled infection, other autoimmune disease, pregnancy or lactation barred patients from enrollment. Regions amplified from RNA transcripts were the TCR beta CDR3 regions. RT-PCR in the first round (using the HTBI primer set) targeted the TCR CDR3. In TCRdb, the multiplex PCR reads were re-called with MiXCR into one record per CDR3 protein. The data show fewer than 500,000 distinct CDR3 sequences, 13% seen once. In regard to this clonotype: Antigen specificity is unknown.

Germline V gene lookup returns CDR1 KGHDR and CDR2 SFDVKD. The CDR3 contains 17 residues. Trimming removed 3 bases from V and 5 bases from J; junction bases left unmatched: 9. The chain carries TRBV24-1 and TRBJ2-1; 10 bases align to TRBD1. The clonotype comes from a man younger than 45 with Graves' hyperthyroidism that later progressed to Graves' ophthalmopathy. Sequencing was performed on blood. The CDR3 coding sequence is TGTGCCACCAGTGATAGACGGACAGGGGGTTTGGACAATGAGCAGTTCTTC. This gives the protein CATSDRRTGGLDNEQFF.